The next 13 T cell receptor beta chains were all read from a single sample in a study of blood T cell repertoires in COVID-19. Generated by immunoSEQ multiplex PCR, the TCRdb table keeps only in-frame clones and is missing some. The repertoire has 65,000 to 75,000 clones, roughly 74% of them found once; the top ten carry around 15%. The source material was peripheral blood. Receptors originate from a human donor in a cohort sampled during active COVID-19.

This sequence joins TRBV19 and TRBJ1-1; a weak D match, TRBD1 (6 bases). This CDR3 has 14 residues. Germline-derived CDR1 and CDR2 are LNHDA and SQIVND (reference sequence). V shed 5 bases and J shed 1 base, with 11 bases lying between them. CDR3 nucleotide sequence: TGTGCCAGTAGTCCCTGGACAGAGAACACTGAAGCTTTCTTT. Translation: CASSPWTENTEAFF. Full variable domain (rest looked up from reference TRBV19 and TRBJ1-1): DGGITQSPKYLFRKEGQNVTLSCEQNLNHDAMYWYRQDPGQGLRLIYYSQIVNDFQKGDIAEGYSVSREKKESFPLTVTSAQKNPTAFYLCASSPWTENTEAFFGQGTRLTVV.

V usage is TRBV19 and J usage is TRBJ2-1, with D possibly being TRBD2 (5 bases). The CDR3 length is 13 residues. V was trimmed by 6 bases and J by 0 bases, leaving 6 bases between them. In germline, CDR1 is LNHDA, CDR2 SQIVND (reference sequence). The CDR3 DNA follows: TGTGCCAGTAGAGGGAGCTCCTACAATGAGCAGTTCTTC. Its translation: CASRGSSYNEQFF.

This chain connects TRBV29-1 to TRBJ2-7, with 9 bases identical to TRBD2. Germline values: CDR1 SQVTM, CDR2 ANQGSEA. The trim removed 0 bases at V and 5 bases at J, leaving 14 bases unmatched. The CDR3 runs to 17 residues. CDR3 sequence (DNA): TGCAGCGTTGAAGATGTCGTTCTAGCGGGGACTTACGACGAGCAGTACTTC. This encodes CSVEDVVLAGTYDEQYF.

V usage is TRBV6-6 and J usage is TRBJ1-1, with D perhaps TRBD1 (5 bases). The CDR3 spans 14 residues. Trimming left V 4 bases short and J 0 bases short, with 9 bases between. CDR1 and CDR2 (germline): MNHNY, SVGAGI (reference sequence). CDR3: CASSSQGMNTEAFF. The DNA for the CDR3 is TGTGCCAGCAGTTCGCAGGGTATGAACACTGAAGCTTTCTTT.

CDR3: CSGLAGEGPQHF. DNA of the CDR3: TGCAGCGGACTCGCGGGAGAAGGGCCCCAGCATTTT. The V call is TRBV29-1, the J call TRBJ1-5; D call uncertain. Trimming pared 7 bases from V and 9 bases from J, leaving 16 bases between. Germline V gives CDR1 SQVTM, CDR2 ANQGSEA. The CDR3 extends over 12 amino acids. Looking up the rest from reference TRBV29-1 and TRBJ1-5 gives the full variable domain: SAVISQKPSRDICQRGTSLTIQCQVDSQVTMMFWYRQQPGQSLTLIATANQGSEATYESGFVIDKFPISRPNLTFSTLTVSNMSPEDSSIYLCSGLAGEGPQHFGDGTRLSIL.

CDR3 residues: CASNPGQGYFGTGELFF. The CDR3 DNA sequence: TGTGCCAGCAACCCGGGACAGGGGTATTTCGGCACCGGGGAGCTGTTTTTT. V and J are TRBV27 and TRBJ2-2, with 10 bases that match TRBD1. The CDR3 covers 17 residues. Germline assignment: CDR1 MNHEY and CDR2 SMNVEV (reference sequence). The V and J ends lost 7 bases and 4 bases, in that order; junction bases with no gene match: 12.

The chain's CDR3 is CASSRAGGFRDTQYF. The DNA for the CDR3 is TGTGCCAGTTCACGTGCGGGGGGCTTTAGAGATACGCAGTATTTT. The chain joins TRBV5-5 to TRBJ2-3; 8 bases fit TRBD2. Germline V gene lookup returns CDR1 SGHKS and CDR2 YYEKEE (reference sequence). This CDR3 contains 15 residues. Losses at the gene ends were 8 bases for V and 5 bases for J; bases not matched to a gene: 13.

This rearrangement joins TRBV15 to TRBJ2-7, with 10 positions matching TRBD2. This CDR3 region has 17 residues. Germline assignment: CDR1 LNHNV and CDR2 YYDKDF (reference sequence). V dropped 0 bases and J dropped 5; count of bases not matched to a gene: 10. The CDR3 sequence: CATSRDRASGSWDEQYF. CDR3 DNA: TGTGCCACCAGCAGAGATAGGGCTAGCGGGAGCTGGGACGAGCAGTACTTC.

This chain uses TRBV5-1 with TRBJ2-7; TRBD1 is a possible D gene (6 bases). This CDR3 is 12 amino acids long. CDR1 and CDR2 (germline): SGHRS, YFSETQ. The V and J ends lost 7 bases and 2 bases respectively, with 10 bases between them. The CDR3 loop is CASRDNTYEQYF. In DNA form, the CDR3 reads TGCGCCAGCCGGGACAACACCTACGAGCAGTACTTC.

V usage is TRBV5-5 and J usage is TRBJ1-1; 8 bases fit TRBD1. The CDR3 spans 15 residues. Looked up from germline, CDR1 is SGHKS and CDR2 is YYEKEE (reference sequence). Trimming removed 1 base from V and 5 bases from J; junction bases left unmatched: 7. CDR3 nucleotides: TGTGCCAGCAGCTTGCGGGCAGGGGGCTCGACTGAAGCTTTCTTT. Protein: CASSLRAGGSTEAFF. Complete variable domain (other parts from reference TRBV5-5 and TRBJ1-1): DAGVTQSPTHLIKTRGQQVTLRCSPISGHKSVSWYQQVLGQGPQFIFQYYEKEERGRGNFPDRFSARQFPNYSSELNVNALLLGDSALYLCASSLRAGGSTEAFFGQGTRLTVV.

The chain uses TRBV2 and TRBJ2-7; the match to TRBD2 covers 10 bases. Per germline, CDR1 SNHLY and CDR2 FYNNEI. The CDR3 contains 15 residues. The ends lost 5 bases at V and 3 bases at J; junction bases unmatched: 7. CDR3 sequence: CASSQGLASIYEQYF. The CDR3 DNA reads TGTGCCAGCAGTCAGGGACTAGCGAGTATCTACGAGCAGTACTTC.

The rearrangement uses TRBV7-9 and TRBJ2-5; no definite D call. Germline V CDR1 and CDR2: SEHNR, FQNEAQ (reference sequence). This CDR3 comprises 15 residues. Trimming took off 1 base at V and 1 base at J, with 10 bases between the two ends. The CDR3 loop is CASSLDNSFQETQYF. DNA for the CDR3: TGTGCCAGCAGCTTAGATAACAGCTTCCAAGAGACCCAGTACTTC.

This chain links TRBV7-2 with TRBJ2-7; D is unclear. The CDR3 extends over 15 amino acids. Germline V gene data show CDR1 as SGHTA and CDR2 as FQGNSA. Trimming took 1 base from V and 3 from J, leaving 13 bases between them. The CDR3 sequence: CASSLGRSVIYEQYF. As DNA, the CDR3 is TGTGCCAGCAGCTTAGGTCGTTCGGTAATCTACGAGCAGTACTTC.